This TCR beta chain was recovered during a study of T cells in Graves' hyperthyroidism and ophthalmopathy. Study-wide context: Peripheral blood sampling occurred at initial diagnosis, before any treatment.

There were TCR beta CDR3 regions amplified from RNA transcripts. In the first-round RT-PCR of the TCR CDR3, the HTBI primer set was used. TCRdb analysed the multiplex PCR reads with MiXCR anew, one entry per CDR3 protein. The sample has about 560,000 distinct CDR3 sequences; approximately 16% are singletons. V lost 7 bases to trimming and J lost 5 bases; unmatched junction nucleotides: 16. The CDR3 is 16 residues long. CDR1 and CDR2 from the germline V gene are MDHEN and SYDVKM. Notes on the study in general: Among thyroid clonotypes expanded above 0.001, most also appeared in blood. From stable hyperthyroidism, ophthalmopathy was set apart by a 13 V-J model.

This clonotype was observed at least ten times. What it binds is not known. Sequences were obtained from blood. The TCR comes from a woman between 18 and 29 years old with Graves' hyperthyroidism. The gene calls are TRBV28 and TRBJ2-5, with 7 bases matching TRBD1. The CDR3 nucleotides are TGTGCCAGCAATACCCACCGGGACAGTCTCGGGGAGACCCAGTACTTC. This translates into CASNTHRDSLGETQYF. The full variable domain, rest sourced from reference TRBV28 and TRBJ2-5, is DVKVTQSSRYLVKRTGEKVFLECVQDMDHENMFWYRQDPGLGLRLIYFSYDVKMKEKGDIPEGYSVSREKKERFSLILESASTNQTSMYLCASNTHRDSLGETQYFGPGTRLLVL.